This TCR beta chain came from a study of cytomegalovirus exposure and HLA in healthy donors. General study points: It was assumed in the presence/absence analyses that sequencing depth was roughly uniform across donors. As immune exposure information, only CMV serostatus was available. Reports described diagnosis of cytomegalovirus status by the classifier as highly specific and sensitive.

To note about this clone: What it binds is unknown.

Trimming cost V 7 bases and J 4 bases; bases outside gene matches: 9. This CDR3 is built from 13 residues. The V gene's germline CDR1 is SQVTM and CDR2 ANQGSEA. The PCR used 60 Vbeta and 13 Jbeta primers. Only in-frame clones appear in the TCRdb table, and some are missing; sequencing was by immunoSEQ multiplex PCR. The sample holds 170,000 or so clones; 78% are singletons and the top ten take 3% to 3.5%. The sample taken for sequencing was PBMCs. The chain is built from TRBV29-1 and TRBJ1-2, with TRBD1 identical over 7 bases. The clonotype was recovered from a woman aged 45-65 years in good health and CMV-seropositive. For the CDR3, the DNA is TGCAGCGGTGATGGAGGGGGCGGCTATGGCTACACCTTC. Residues: CSGDGGGGYGYTF. The variable domain in full, completed from reference TRBV29-1 and TRBJ1-2, reads SAVISQKPSRDICQRGTSLTIQCQVDSQVTMMFWYRQQPGQSLTLIATANQGSEATYESGFVIDKFPISRPNLTFSTLTVSNMSPEDSSIYLCSGDGGGGYGYTFGSGTRLTVV.